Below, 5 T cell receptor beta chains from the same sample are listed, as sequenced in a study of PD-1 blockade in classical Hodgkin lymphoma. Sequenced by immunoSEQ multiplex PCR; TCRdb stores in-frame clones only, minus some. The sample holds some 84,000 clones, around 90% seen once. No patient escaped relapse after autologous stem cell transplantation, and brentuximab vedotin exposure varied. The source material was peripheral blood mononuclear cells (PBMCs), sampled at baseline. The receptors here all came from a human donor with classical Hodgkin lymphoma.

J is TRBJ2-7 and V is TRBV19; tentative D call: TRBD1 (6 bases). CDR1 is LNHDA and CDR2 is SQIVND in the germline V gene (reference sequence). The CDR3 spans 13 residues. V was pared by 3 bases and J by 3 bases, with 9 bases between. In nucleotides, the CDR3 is TGTGCCAGTAGTATGGGACACAACTACGAGCAGTACTTC. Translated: CASSMGHNYEQYF.

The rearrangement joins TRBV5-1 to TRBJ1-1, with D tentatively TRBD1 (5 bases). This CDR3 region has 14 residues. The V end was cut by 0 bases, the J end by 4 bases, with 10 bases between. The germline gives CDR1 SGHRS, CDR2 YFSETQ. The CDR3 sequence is CASSLVGVGTEAFF. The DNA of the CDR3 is TGCGCCAGCAGCTTGGTAGGGGTTGGCACTGAAGCTTTCTTT.

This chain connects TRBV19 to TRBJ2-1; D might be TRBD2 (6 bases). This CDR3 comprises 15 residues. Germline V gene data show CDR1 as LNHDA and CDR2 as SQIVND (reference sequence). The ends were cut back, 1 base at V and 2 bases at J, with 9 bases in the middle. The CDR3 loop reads CASSIVGEAYNEQFF. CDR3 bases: TGTGCCAGTAGTATAGTCGGGGAGGCCTACAATGAGCAGTTCTTC.

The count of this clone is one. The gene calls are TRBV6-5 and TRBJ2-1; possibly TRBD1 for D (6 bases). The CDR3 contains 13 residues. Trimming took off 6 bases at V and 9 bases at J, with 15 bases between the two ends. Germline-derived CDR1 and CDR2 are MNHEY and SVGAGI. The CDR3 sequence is CASRLYRAGEQFF. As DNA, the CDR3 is TGTGCCAGCAGGTTGTACAGGGCAGGTGAGCAGTTCTTC.

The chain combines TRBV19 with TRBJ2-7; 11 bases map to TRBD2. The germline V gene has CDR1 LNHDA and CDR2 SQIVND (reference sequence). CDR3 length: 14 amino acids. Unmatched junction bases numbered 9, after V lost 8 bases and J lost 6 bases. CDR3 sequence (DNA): TGTGCCAGTCAGATAGCGGGAGGGCCTTTCGAGCAGTACTTC. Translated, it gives CASQIAGGPFEQYF.